Each of the 21 T cell receptor beta chains below was sequenced from the same sample in a study of T cell repertoires in cytomegalovirus infection. No antigen has been identified for these receptors. MiXCR was run by TCRdb on the reads, yielding one entry per CDR3 protein. The profile covers 450,000 to 600,000 distinct CDR3 sequences, with roughly a third appearing a single time and under 20% taken by the ten largest. Sequenced here: cultured PBMCs, sampled from culture after CMV antigen stimulation. Receptors were obtained from a human donor in good health (CMV status not recorded). Some clones in this sample may be carry-over from other donors' samples.

This clonotype has more than one count but fewer than ten. The genes are TRBV12-5 and TRBJ1-1; D uncertain. Trimming removed 7 bases at V and 4 bases at J, with 13 bases between. CDR1 and CDR2 (germline): LGHNT, FRNRAP. This CDR3 contains 13 residues. CDR3 nucleotide sequence: TGTGCTAGTGCCCCGAGCGGGGTCACTGAAGCTTTCTTT. It encodes CASAPSGVTEAFF.

This clonotype was recorded a few times. The CDR3 DNA sequence: TGCAGTCTAGGGAAACAGGGAGCGGATACGCAGTATTTT. This encodes CSLGKQGADTQYF. The chain uses TRBV20-1 and TRBJ2-3, with a tentative D call TRBD1 (6 bases). There are 13 residues in the CDR3. CDR1 DFQATT and CDR2 SNEGSKA come from the germline V gene (reference sequence). The ends were cut back, 8 bases at V and 6 bases at J, with 18 bases in the middle.

Comment on this clonotype: One junction end disagrees with the germline gene, perhaps due to a read error. The rearrangement links TRBV5-1 to TRBJ2-3, with 9 bases identical to TRBD2. Germline CDR1 SGHRS, CDR2 YFSETQ. This CDR3 has 20 amino acids. The CDR3 loop is CASSLVRGLAGSGNADTQYF. The DNA for the CDR3 is TGCGCGAGCAGCTTGGTCAGAGGGCTAGCGGGAAGCGGTAACGCAGATACGCAGTATTTT.

This clonotype came up a few times. V and J are TRBV23-1 and TRBJ2-2; TRBD1 matches at 10 bases. TRBV23-1 is given ORF status, its function remaining uncertain. The J segment lost 0 bases and the V segment lost 6 bases, leaving 19 bases of the junction unmatched. The CDR3 spans 21 residues. CDR3 residues: CASSRTDFTTGGDANTGELFF. Here the CDR3 DNA reads TGCGCCAGCAGCCGGACGGACTTTACGACAGGGGGCGACGCGAACACCGGGGAGCTGTTTTTT.

V usage is TRBV6-8 and J usage is TRBJ2-6; TRBD2 agrees at 8 bases. CDR3 length: 16 amino acids. With V trimmed by 7 bases and J by 4 bases, 9 bases remained unmatched. CDR1 is MNHGY and CDR2 is SAAAGT in the germline V gene. The CDR3 coding sequence is TGTGCCAGCAACCACGGGGGGGAGAGAGGGGCCAACGTCCTGACTTTC. It translates to CASNHGGERGANVLTF.

This clonotype was counted a few times. The chain is built from TRBV18 and TRBJ2-1; 7 bases line up with TRBD1. There are 15 residues in the CDR3. Germline V CDR1 and CDR2: KGHSH, LQKENI. V dropped 3 bases and J dropped 10; count of bases not matched to a gene: 12. The CDR3 spells CASSPLQGSQEEQFF. The CDR3 coding sequence is TGTGCCAGCTCACCTCTACAGGGGTCCCAGGAGGAGCAGTTCTTC.

The CDR3 reads CASSLVHGTDTQYF. The CDR3 nucleotides read TGTGCCAGCAGCTTAGTGCACGGCACAGATACGCAGTATTTT. The V and J genes are TRBV7-8 and TRBJ2-3, with no clear D. The V gene's germline CDR1 is SGHVS and CDR2 FQNEAQ. The ends were cut back, 1 base at V and 1 base at J, with 6 bases in the middle. There are 14 residues in the CDR3. Supplemented by reference TRBV7-8 and TRBJ2-3, the full variable domain reads GAGVSQSPRYKVAKRGQDVALRCDPISGHVSLFWYQQALGQGPEFLTYFQNEAQLDKSGLPSDRFFAERPEGSVSTLKIQRTQQEDSAVYLCASSLVHGTDTQYFGPGTRLTVL.

This clonotype was seen only a few times. The chain has TRBV4-1 and TRBJ2-7; D is unclear. Deletions cut 2 bases from V and 1 base from J, with 21 bases between. CDR3 length equals 18 residues. The germline gives CDR1 MGHRA, CDR2 YSYEKL. CDR3 DNA sequence: TGCGCCAGCAGCCAATCTGCGGATCCCGCGGCGAGGTCCTACGAGCAGTACTTC. Translation: CASSQSADPAARSYEQYF.

This clonotype was seen a few times. This chain connects TRBV11-3 to TRBJ2-3; a possible D gene is TRBD2 (6 bases). Trimming stripped 6 bases from V and 2 bases from J, with 12 bases between. The germline CDR1 and CDR2 sequences are SGHNT and YENEEA. This CDR3 comprises 14 residues. CDR3 protein: CASSRGLNTDTQYF. The CDR3 DNA sequence: TGTGCCAGCAGTCGAGGACTAAACACAGATACGCAGTATTTT.

This clonotype was observed a handful of times. The chain links TRBV2 to TRBJ1-4; D is ambiguous. This CDR3 comprises 16 residues. V was cut by 5 bases and J by 0 bases, with 13 bases left in between. The germline V gene has CDR1 SNHLY and CDR2 FYNNEI. CDR3 sequence (DNA): TGTGCCAGCAGTACGGGAGACGGTGCAACTAATGAAAAACTGTTTTTT. The encoded protein is CASSTGDGATNEKLFF.

The sample holds one count of this clonotype. The V gene is TRBV12-3 or TRBV12-4, the J gene TRBJ2-5; 7 positions agree with TRBD1. The CDR3 has 14 amino acids. The V segment lost 3 bases and the J segment 7 bases; nucleotides outside the gene matches: 8. CDR3 loop: CASSFETGKMTQYF. In DNA, the CDR3 is TGTGCCAGCAGTTTCGAGACAGGGAAGATGACCCAGTACTTC.

This clonotype has just a few counts. Germline and junction disagree at one end, which may indicate a read error. The chain has TRBV5-1 and TRBJ1-1; no reliable D call. The CDR3 is 14 amino acids. CDR1 is SGHRS and CDR2 is YFSETQ in the germline V gene. CDR3 loop: CASSLDPGGTEAFF. The DNA of the CDR3 is TGTGCCAGCAGCTTAGATCCCGGCGGCACTGAAGCTTTCTTT.

The genes are TRBV4-1 and TRBJ2-7; 8 positions agree with TRBD2. The junction had 6 bases not matched to a gene; V was cut back by 4 bases and J by 4 bases. The germline V gene has CDR1 MGHRA and CDR2 YSYEKL. The CDR3 covers 14 residues. CDR3 coding DNA: TGCGCCAGCAGCCCCGTCGGGAGGGGTTACGAGCAGTACTTC. This gives the protein CASSPVGRGYEQYF.

This clonotype was detected a few times. V and J are TRBV7-9 and TRBJ2-2, with 12 bases that match TRBD2. This CDR3 region has 18 residues. Germline V CDR1 and CDR2: SEHNR, FQNEAQ (reference sequence). The trim removed 6 bases at V and 4 bases at J, leaving 12 bases unmatched. The CDR3 region is CASSTLAGGRFGTGELFF. The DNA of the CDR3 is TGTGCCAGCAGTACCCTAGCGGGAGGGCGCTTTGGCACCGGGGAGCTGTTTTTT.

This clonotype showed up just a few times. This sequence joins TRBV7-9 and TRBJ2-7; D not resolved. V lost 8 bases and J 4 bases, leaving 6 bases between the germline ends. This CDR3 is built from 10 residues. In germline, CDR1 is SEHNR, CDR2 FQNEAQ (reference sequence). This CDR3 is CASGGYEQYF. CDR3 coding DNA: TGTGCCAGCGGTGGATACGAGCAGTACTTC.

The J gene is TRBJ2-2, the V gene TRBV6-6; 7 nucleotides agree with TRBD2. The CDR3 totals 16 residues. V shed 5 bases, J shed 6 bases, and the junction held 12 bases outside the gene matches. Germline loops: CDR1 MNHNY, CDR2 SVGAGI (reference sequence). CDR3 amino acids: CASSGGVRVESGELFF. The CDR3 DNA reads as TGTGCCAGCAGTGGGGGGGTCAGGGTAGAGTCCGGGGAGCTGTTTTTT.

The chain carries TRBV7-4 and TRBJ2-1, with 12 bases identical to TRBD2. V trimming: 1 base; J trimming: 0 bases; junction bases outside the gene matches: 7. From germline, CDR1 is SGHVT and CDR2 SQSDAQ. The length of the CDR3 is 19 residues. DNA for the CDR3: TGTGCCAGCAGCTTAGGTTCTAGCGGGAGGGTGAACTCCTACAATGAGCAGTTCTTC. Protein: CASSLGSSGRVNSYNEQFF.

This clonotype was detected a few times. The CDR3, as DNA: TGTGCCAGCAGCCAGGGCAGGGGGCGAGGGGAGACCCAGTACTTC. It specifies CASSQGRGRGETQYF. This rearrangement joins TRBV14 to TRBJ2-5; TRBD1 matches at 8 bases. The CDR3 totals 15 residues. J lost 5 bases, V lost 3 bases, and 8 bases had no gene match. The germline gives CDR1 SGHDN, CDR2 FVKESK.

This clonotype was found a few times. V gene TRBV14 combines with J gene TRBJ2-7; 7 nucleotides agree with TRBD1. This CDR3 contains 15 residues. V trimming: 4 bases; J trimming: 6 bases; junction bases outside the gene matches: 12. Per germline, CDR1 SGHDN and CDR2 FVKESK. The CDR3 bases are TGTGCCAGCAGCCTAGAACCGGGACAGCGTAGCGAGCAGTACTTC. Translation gives CASSLEPGQRSEQYF.

J is TRBJ1-2 and V is TRBV27, with D unresolved. V shed 2 bases and J shed 5 bases, with 15 bases lying between them. CDR3 length: 15 residues. CDR1 and CDR2 (germline): MNHEY, SMNVEV (reference sequence). CDR3 DNA sequence: TGTGCCAGCAGTTTAGGTGTATTCACCGTTTATGGCTACACCTTC. Translation: CASSLGVFTVYGYTF.

The CDR3 protein is CASSFLTSTNTGELFF. Written as DNA, the CDR3 is TGTGCCAGCAGTTTCCTCACTAGTACGAACACCGGGGAGCTGTTTTTT. This chain uses TRBV28 with TRBJ2-2; tentative D call: TRBD2 (5 bases). V was cut by 3 bases and J by 0 bases, with 11 bases left in between. Per germline, CDR1 MDHEN and CDR2 SYDVKM. This CDR3 contains 16 residues.